The source of this T cell receptor beta chain is a study of blood T cell repertoires in COVID-19. Authors' methods: From reference gene primer amplification, estimates of nucleated cell counts were derived. Assay used: immunoSEQ multiplex PCR; TCRdb lists only in-frame clones, some missing. The V and J calls and clone size come from that table; D and trimming were worked out from the DNA. The sample lists about 260,000 clones; about 85% were seen once. CDR3 length: 18 amino acids. The sample taken for sequencing was peripheral blood. The V call is TRBV12-2, the J call TRBJ2-1; the DNA was not compared with TRBD2, the D call given in the table. TRBV12-2 counts as a pseudogene. This receptor was obtained from a woman in her 50s who had recovered from COVID-19. The CDR3 here is CASRLSSGGTGPYNEQFF. The DNA of the CDR3 is TGTGCAAGTCGCTTATCTAGCGGGGGCACCGGTCCTTACAATGAGCAGTTCTTC.